This TCR beta chain was identified during a study of regulatory T cells in long-lasting Graves disease. The CDR3 covers 13 residues. The V and J ends lost 4 bases and 2 bases respectively, with 7 bases between them. Germline V gene sequence: CDR1 SSHAT, CDR2 FNYEAQ (reference sequence). The table lists this clonotype with many counts. Its matching antigen is unknown. iRepertoire HTBI primers and Arm-PCR of CDR3 regions built TCR beta libraries. MiXCR, applied by TCRdb to the multiplex PCR reads, yields one record per CDR3 protein. The repertoire consists of under 800,000 distinct CDR3 sequences, with around 17% occurring once and the leading ten covering 18%. This sample's time point: newly diagnosed GD, antithyroid drugs for less than 3 months. Following extraction of RNA from PBMCs, that RNA was used to make the TCR library. Overall study results and limits: Persistent disease exhibited a predilection for TRBV28, TRBJ1-2 and TRBJ2-5.

The sample also formed part of further work on T cells in Graves' hyperthyroidism and ophthalmopathy. Turning to that study: Lactation, pregnancy, other autoimmune disease or uncontrolled infection led to exclusion of patients. Primed by the HTBI set, a first-round RT-PCR was run on the TCR CDR3. Researchers report that a 13 V-J model separated ophthalmopathy from stable hyperthyroidism.

The TCR originated in a woman in her 30s with Graves disease. The gene calls are TRBV7-7 and TRBJ2-3; D is possibly TRBD2 (5 bases). Sequences were derived from peripheral blood mononuclear cells (PBMCs), sampled at new diagnosis, from a patient treated with antithyroid drugs. In DNA form, the CDR3 reads TGTGCCAGCAGCTCCCTAGCCACAGATACGCAGTATTTT. Amino acid sequence: CASSSLATDTQYF.